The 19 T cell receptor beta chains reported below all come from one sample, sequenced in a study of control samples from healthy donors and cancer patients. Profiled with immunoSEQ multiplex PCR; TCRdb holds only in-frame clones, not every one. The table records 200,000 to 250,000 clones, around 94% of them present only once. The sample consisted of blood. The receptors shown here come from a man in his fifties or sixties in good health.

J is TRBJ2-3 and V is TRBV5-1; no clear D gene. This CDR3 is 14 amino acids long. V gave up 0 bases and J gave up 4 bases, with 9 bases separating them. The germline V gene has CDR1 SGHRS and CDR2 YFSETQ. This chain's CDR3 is CASSLANRADTQYF. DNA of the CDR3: TGCGCCAGCAGCTTGGCCAATAGGGCAGATACGCAGTATTTT.

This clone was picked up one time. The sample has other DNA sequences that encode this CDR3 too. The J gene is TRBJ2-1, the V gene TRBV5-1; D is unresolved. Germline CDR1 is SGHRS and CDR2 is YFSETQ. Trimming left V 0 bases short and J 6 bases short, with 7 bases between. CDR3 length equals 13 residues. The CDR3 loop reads CASSLEPSNEQFF. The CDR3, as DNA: TGCGCCAGCAGCTTGGAGCCGAGCAATGAGCAGTTCTTC.

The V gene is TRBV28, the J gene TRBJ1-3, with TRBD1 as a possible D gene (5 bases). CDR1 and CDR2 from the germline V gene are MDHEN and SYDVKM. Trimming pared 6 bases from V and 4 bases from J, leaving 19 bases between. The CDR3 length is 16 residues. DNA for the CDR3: TGTGCCAGCAGCCCTCGGGCGGGGCAGACGGGAAACACCATATATTTT. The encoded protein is CASSPRAGQTGNTIYF.

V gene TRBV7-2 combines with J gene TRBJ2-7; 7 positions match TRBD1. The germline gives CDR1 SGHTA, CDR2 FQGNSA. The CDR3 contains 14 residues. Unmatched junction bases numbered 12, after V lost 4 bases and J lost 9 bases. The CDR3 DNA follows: TGTGCCAGCAGCTCGGGACAGACACTACGAGGGCAGTACTTC. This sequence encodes CASSSGQTLRGQYF. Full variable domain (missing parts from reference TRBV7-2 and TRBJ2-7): GAGVSQSPSNKVTEKGKDVELRCDPISGHTALYWYRQSLGQGLEFLIYFQGNSAPDKSGLPSDRFSAERTGGSVSTLTIQRTQQEDSAVYLCASSSGQTLRGQYFGPGTRLTVT.

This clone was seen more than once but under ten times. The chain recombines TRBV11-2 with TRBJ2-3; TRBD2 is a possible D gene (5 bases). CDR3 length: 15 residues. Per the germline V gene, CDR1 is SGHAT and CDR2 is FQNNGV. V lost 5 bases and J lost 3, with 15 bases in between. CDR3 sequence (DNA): TGTGCCAGCAGCCCGAGCAGCGGCCTTACAGATACGCAGTATTTT. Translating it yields CASSPSSGLTDTQYF.

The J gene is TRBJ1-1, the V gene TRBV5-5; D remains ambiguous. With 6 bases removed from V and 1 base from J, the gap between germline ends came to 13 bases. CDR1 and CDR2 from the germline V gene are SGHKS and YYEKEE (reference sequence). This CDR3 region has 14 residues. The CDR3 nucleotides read TGTGCCAGCACTTTGACCTTAGAGAACACTGAAGCTTTCTTT. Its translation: CASTLTLENTEAFF.

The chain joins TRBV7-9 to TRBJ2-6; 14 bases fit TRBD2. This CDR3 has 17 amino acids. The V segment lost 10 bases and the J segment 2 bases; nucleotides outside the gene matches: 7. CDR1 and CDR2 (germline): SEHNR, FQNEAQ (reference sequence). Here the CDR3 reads CAILKGLAGAGANVLTF. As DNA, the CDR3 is TGTGCCATCTTAAAGGGACTAGCGGGGGCTGGGGCCAACGTCCTGACTTTC. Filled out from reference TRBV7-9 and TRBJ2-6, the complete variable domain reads DTGVSQNPRHKITKRGQNVTFRCDPISEHNRLYWYRQTLGQGPEFLTYFQNEAQLEKSRLLSDRFSAERPKGSFSTLEIQRTEQGDSAMYLCAILKGLAGAGANVLTFGAGSRLTVL.

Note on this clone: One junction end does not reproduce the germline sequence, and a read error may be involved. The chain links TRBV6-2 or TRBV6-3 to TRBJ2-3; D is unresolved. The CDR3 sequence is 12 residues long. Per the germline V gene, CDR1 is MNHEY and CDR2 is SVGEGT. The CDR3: CASSYWADTQYF. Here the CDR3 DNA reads TGTGCCAGCAGCTACTGGGCGGATACGCAGTATTTT.

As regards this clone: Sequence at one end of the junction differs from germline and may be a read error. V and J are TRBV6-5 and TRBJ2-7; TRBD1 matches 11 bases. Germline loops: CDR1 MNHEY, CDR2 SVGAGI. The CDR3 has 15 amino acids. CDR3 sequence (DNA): TGTGCCGGCAGTTCACCGGGACAGGGGGCCTACGAGCAGTACTTC. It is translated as CAGSSPGQGAYEQYF.

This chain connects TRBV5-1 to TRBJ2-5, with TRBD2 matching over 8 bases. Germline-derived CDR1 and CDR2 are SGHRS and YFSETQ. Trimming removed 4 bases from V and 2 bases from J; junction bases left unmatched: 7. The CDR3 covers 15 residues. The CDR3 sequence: CASSVPTSGQETQYF. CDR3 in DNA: TGCGCCAGCAGCGTACCCACTAGCGGACAAGAGACCCAGTACTTC.

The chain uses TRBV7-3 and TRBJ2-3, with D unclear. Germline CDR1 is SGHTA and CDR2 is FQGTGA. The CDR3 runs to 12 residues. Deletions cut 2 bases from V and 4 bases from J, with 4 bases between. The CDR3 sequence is CASSLRSDTQYF. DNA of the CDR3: TGTGCCAGCAGCTTACGGTCAGATACGCAGTATTTT. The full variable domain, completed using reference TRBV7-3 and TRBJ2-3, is GAGVSQTPSNKVTEKGKYVELRCDPISGHTALYWYRQSLGQGPEFLIYFQGTGAADDSGLPNDRFFAVRPEGSVSTLKIQRTERGDSAVYLCASSLRSDTQYFGPGTRLTVL.

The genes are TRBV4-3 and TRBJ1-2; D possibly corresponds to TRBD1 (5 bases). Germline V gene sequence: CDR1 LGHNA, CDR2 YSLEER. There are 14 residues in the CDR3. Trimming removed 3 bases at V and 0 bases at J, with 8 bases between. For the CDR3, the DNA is TGCGCCAGCAGCCACGGGGGAACTAACTATGGCTACACCTTC. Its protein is CASSHGGTNYGYTF.

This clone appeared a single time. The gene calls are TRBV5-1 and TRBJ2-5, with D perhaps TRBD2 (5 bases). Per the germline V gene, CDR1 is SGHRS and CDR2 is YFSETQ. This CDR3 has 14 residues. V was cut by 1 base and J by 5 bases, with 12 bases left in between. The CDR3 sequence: CASSLSPGMETQYF. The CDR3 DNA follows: TGCGCCAGCAGCTTGTCCCCGGGGATGGAGACCCAGTACTTC.

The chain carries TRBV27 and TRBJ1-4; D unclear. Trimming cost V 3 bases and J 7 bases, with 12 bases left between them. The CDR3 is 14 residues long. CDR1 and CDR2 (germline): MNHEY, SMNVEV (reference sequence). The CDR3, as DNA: TGTGCCAGCAGTTTTCGGGGTCCTGGTGAAAAACTGTTTTTT. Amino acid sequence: CASSFRGPGEKLFF.

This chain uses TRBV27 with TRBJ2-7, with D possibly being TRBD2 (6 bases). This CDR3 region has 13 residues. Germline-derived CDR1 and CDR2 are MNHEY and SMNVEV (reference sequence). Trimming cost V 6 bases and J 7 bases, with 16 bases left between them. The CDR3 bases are TGTGCCAGCAGGGGGACGGGAGTGAGGGAGCAGTACTTC. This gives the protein CASRGTGVREQYF.

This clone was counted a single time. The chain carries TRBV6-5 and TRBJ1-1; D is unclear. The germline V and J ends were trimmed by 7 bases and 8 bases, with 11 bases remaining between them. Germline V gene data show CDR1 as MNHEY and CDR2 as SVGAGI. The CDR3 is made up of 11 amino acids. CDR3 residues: CASINRAEAFF. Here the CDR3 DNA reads TGTGCCAGCATTAACCGGGCCGAAGCTTTCTTT.

CDR3 DNA: TGTGCCAGCAGCCCGGACGGCGAGCAGTACTTC. It encodes CASSPDGEQYF. The chain employs TRBV7-2 and TRBJ2-7, with D unresolved. Germline CDR1 reads SGHTA; CDR2 reads FQGNSA. Trimming cost V 5 bases and J 6 bases, with 8 bases left between them. The CDR3 runs 11 residues. The full variable domain, completed using reference TRBV7-2 and TRBJ2-7, is GAGVSQSPSNKVTEKGKDVELRCDPISGHTALYWYRQSLGQGLEFLIYFQGNSAPDKSGLPSDRFSAERTGGSVSTLTIQRTQQEDSAVYLCASSPDGEQYFGPGTRLTVT.

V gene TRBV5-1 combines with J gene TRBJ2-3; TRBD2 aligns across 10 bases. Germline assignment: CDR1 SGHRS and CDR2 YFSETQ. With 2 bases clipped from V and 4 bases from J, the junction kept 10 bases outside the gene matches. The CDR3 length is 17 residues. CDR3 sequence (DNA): TGCGCCAGCAGCTTTACCCCCACTAGCGGGGTCCCAGATACGCAGTATTTT. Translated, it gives CASSFTPTSGVPDTQYF.

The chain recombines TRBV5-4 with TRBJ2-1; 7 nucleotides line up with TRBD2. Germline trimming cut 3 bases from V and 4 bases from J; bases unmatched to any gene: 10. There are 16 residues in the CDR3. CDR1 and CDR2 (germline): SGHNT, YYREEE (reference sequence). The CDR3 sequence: CASSSTWGGRYNEQFF. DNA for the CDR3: TGTGCCAGCAGCTCCACCTGGGGGGGACGGTACAATGAGCAGTTCTTC.